The clone carrying this T cell receptor beta chain was counted only a few times. The authors sorted naive CD8 T cells as CD8+CD4-CCR7+CD45RA+. The data originate from a study of molecular identifiers for immune sequencing clone quantification. This CDR3 is built from 15 residues. V lost 4 bases and J 3 bases, leaving 10 bases between the germline ends. From the PCR reads, TCRdb called clonotypes with MiXCR, one entry per CDR3 protein. The sample has about 100,000 distinct CDR3 sequences, 30% to 45% seen once. The sequence derives from a human donor in good health. Some libraries in this study had Jurkat cell RNA spiked in. V and J are TRBV12-3 or TRBV12-4 and TRBJ2-6; either TRBD1 or TRBD2 may supply D (5 bases each). The sequenced sample consisted of naive CD8+ T cells from blood, with Jurkat cell RNA spiked in. The subset here: FACS-sorted CD8+CD4-CCR7+CD45RA+ naive T cells. This chain's CDR3 is CASSWDGGGANVLTF. Here the CDR3 DNA reads TGTGCCAGCAGTTGGGATGGGGGTGGGGCCAACGTCCTGACTTTC.